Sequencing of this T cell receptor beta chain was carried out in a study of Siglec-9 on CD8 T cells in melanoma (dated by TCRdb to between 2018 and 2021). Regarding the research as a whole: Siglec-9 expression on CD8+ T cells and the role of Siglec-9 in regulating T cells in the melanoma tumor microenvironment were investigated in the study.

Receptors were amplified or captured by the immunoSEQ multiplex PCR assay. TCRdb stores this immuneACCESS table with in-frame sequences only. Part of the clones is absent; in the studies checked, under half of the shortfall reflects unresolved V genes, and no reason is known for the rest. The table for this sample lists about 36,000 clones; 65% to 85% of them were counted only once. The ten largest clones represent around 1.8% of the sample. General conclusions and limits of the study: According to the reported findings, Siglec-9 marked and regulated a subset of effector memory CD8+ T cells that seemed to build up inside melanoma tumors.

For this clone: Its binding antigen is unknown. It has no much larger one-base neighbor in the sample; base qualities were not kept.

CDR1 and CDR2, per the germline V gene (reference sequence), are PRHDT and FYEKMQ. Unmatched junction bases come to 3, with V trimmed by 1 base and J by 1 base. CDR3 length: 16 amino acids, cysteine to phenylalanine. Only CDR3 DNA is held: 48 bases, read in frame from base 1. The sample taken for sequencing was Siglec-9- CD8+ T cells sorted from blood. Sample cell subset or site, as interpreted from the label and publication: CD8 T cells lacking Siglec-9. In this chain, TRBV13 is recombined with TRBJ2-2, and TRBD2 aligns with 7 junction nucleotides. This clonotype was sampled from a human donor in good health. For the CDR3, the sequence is CASSLELAMNTGELFF. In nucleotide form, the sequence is TGTGCCAGCAGCTTAGAACTAGCGATGAACACCGGGGAGCTGTTTTTT.